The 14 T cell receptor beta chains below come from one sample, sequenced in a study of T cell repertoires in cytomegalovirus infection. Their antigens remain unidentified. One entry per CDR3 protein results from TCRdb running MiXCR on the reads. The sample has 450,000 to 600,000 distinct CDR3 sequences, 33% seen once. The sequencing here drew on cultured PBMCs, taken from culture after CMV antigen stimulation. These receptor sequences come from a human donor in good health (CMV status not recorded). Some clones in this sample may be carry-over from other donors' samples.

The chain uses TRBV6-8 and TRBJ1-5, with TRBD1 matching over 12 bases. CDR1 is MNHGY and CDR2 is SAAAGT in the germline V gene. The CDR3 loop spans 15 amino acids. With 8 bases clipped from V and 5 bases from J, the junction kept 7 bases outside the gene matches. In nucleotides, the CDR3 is TGTGCCAGCTCGACCCGGGACAGGGGGCATCAGCCCCAGCATTTT. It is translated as CASSTRDRGHQPQHF.

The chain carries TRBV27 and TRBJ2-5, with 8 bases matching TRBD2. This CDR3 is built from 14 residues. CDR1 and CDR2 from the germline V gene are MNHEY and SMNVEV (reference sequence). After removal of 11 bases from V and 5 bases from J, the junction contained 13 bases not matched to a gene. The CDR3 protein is CAASQETGGETQYF. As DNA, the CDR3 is TGTGCCGCCTCGCAGGAGACGGGAGGGGAGACCCAGTACTTC.

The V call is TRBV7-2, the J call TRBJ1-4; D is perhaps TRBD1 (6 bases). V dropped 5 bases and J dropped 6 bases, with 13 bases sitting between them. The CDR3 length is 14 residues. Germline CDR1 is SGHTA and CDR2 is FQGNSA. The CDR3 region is CASSTQGADEKLFF. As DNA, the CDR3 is TGTGCCAGCAGCACACAGGGCGCGGATGAAAAACTGTTTTTT.

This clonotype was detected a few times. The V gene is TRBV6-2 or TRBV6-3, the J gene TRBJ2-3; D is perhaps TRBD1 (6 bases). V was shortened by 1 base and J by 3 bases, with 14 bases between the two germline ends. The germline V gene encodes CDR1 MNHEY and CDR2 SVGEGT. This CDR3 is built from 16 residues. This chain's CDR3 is CASSYWSPRGTDTQYF. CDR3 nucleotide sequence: TGTGCCAGCAGTTACTGGAGCCCAAGGGGGACAGATACGCAGTATTTT.

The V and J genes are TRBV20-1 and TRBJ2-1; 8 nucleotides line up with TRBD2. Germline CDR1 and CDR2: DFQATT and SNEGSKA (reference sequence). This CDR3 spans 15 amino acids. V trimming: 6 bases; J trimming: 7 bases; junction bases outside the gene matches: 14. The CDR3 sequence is CSAGGRLSGGNEQFF. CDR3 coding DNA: TGCAGTGCAGGTGGGCGGTTAAGCGGGGGTAATGAGCAGTTCTTC.

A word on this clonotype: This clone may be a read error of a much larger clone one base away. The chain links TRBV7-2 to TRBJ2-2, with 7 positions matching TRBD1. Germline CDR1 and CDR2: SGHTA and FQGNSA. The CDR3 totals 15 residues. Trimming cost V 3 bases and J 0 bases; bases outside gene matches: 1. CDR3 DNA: TGTGCCAGCAGCTTTGGACAGGCGAACACCGGGGAGCTGTTTTTT. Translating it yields CASSFGQANTGELFF.

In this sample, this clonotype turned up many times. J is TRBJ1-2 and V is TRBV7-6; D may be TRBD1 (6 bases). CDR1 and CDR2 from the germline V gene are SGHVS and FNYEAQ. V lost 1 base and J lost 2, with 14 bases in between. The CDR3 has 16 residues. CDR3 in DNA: TGTGCCAGCAGCTTAGATTCGGGGGGGCAGAACTATGGCTACACCTTC. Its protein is CASSLDSGGQNYGYTF.

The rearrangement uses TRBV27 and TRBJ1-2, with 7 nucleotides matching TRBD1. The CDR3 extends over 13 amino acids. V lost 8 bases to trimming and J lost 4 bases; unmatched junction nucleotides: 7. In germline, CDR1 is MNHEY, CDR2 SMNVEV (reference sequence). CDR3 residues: CASGQALLYGYTF. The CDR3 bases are TGTGCCAGCGGACAGGCGTTACTCTATGGCTACACCTTC.

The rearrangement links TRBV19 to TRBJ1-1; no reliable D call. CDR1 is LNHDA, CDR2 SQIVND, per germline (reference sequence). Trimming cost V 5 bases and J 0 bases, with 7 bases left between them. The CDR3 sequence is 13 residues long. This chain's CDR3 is CASSQVMNTEAFF. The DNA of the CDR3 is TGTGCCAGTAGTCAGGTAATGAACACTGAAGCTTTCTTT.

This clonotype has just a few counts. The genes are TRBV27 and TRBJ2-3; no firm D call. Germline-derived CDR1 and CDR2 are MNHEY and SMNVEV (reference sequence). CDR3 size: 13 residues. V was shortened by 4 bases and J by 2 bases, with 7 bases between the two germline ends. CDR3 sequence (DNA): TGTGCCAGCAGTTCCTCCCTCACAGATACGCAGTATTTT. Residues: CASSSSLTDTQYF.

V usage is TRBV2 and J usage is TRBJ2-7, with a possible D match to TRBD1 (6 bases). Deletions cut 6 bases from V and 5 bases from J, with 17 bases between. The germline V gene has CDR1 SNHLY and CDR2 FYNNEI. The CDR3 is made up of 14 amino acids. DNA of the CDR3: TGTGCCAGCAGGGAAAACAGGGTCCGACACGAGCAGTACTTC. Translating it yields CASRENRVRHEQYF.

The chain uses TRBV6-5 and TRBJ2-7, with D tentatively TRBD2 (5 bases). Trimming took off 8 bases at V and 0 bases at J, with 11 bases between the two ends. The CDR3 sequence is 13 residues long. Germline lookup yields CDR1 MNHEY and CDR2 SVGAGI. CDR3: CASAFGSSYEQYV. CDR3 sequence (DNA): TGTGCCAGCGCGTTTGGGAGCTCCTACGAGCAGTACGTC.

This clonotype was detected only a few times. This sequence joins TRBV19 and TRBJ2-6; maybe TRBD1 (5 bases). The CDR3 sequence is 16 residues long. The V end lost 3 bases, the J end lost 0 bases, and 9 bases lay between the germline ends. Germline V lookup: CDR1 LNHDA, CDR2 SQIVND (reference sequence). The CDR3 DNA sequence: TGTGCCAGTAGTATCCAGGGCCCCTCTGGGGCCAACGTCCTGACTTTC. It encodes CASSIQGPSGANVLTF.

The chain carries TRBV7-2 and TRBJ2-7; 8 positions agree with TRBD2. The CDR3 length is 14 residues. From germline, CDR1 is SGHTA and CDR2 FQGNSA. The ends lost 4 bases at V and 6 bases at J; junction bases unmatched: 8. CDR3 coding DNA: TGTGCCAGCAGCTATTTAGCGGGAAACCGCGAGCAGTACTTC. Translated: CASSYLAGNREQYF. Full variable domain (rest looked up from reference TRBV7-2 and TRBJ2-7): GAGVSQSPSNKVTEKGKDVELRCDPISGHTALYWYRQSLGQGLEFLIYFQGNSAPDKSGLPSDRFSAERTGGSVSTLTIQRTQQEDSAVYLCASSYLAGNREQYFGPGTRLTVT.